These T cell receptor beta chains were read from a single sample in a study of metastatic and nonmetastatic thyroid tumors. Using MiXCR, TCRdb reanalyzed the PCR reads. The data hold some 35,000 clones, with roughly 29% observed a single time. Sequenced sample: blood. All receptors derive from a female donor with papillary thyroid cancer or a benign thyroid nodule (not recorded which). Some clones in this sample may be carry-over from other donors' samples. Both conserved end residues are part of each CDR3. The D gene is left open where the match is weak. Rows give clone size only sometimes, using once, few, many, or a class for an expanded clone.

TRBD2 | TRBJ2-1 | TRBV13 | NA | CASSPKLAGFYNEQFF | TGTGCCAGCAGCCCCAAACTAGCGGGATTTTACAATGAGCAGTTCTTC
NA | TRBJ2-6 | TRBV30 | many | CAWSVRSSGANVLTF | TGTGCCTGGAGTGTACGGAGCTCTGGGGCCAACGTCCTGACTTTC
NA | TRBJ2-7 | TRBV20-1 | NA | CSASLGEGLPLYEQYF | TGCAGTGCTAGTCTAGGCGAGGGACTCCCGCTCTACGAGCAGTACTTC
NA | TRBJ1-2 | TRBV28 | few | CASSLSRAYGYTF | TGTGCCAGCAGTTTATCCAGGGCCTATGGCTACACCTTC
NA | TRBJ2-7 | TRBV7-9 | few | CASSSIPHEQYF | TGTGCCAGCAGCTCAATCCCTCACGAGCAGTACTTC
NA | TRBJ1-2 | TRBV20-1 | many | CSARGEGNYGYTF | TGCAGTGCTAGAGGTGAGGGTAACTATGGCTACACCTTC
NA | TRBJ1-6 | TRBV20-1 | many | CSALGAGRSDSPLHF | TGCAGTGCTCTAGGGGCGGGGCGGTCGGATTCACCCCTCCACTTT
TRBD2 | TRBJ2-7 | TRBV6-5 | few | CASSYVVAGAYDQYF | TGTGCCAGCAGTTACGTGGTAGCGGGAGCCTACGATCAGTACTTC
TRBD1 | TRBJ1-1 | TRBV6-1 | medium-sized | CASRKPPDRGDTEAFF | TGTGCCAGCAGAAAACCCCCGGACAGGGGGGACACTGAAGCTTTCTTT
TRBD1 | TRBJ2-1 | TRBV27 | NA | CASSLSPPPGQGRSEQFF | TGTGCCAGCAGTCTAAGCCCCCCCCCCGGACAGGGCCGGAGTGAGCAGTTCTTC
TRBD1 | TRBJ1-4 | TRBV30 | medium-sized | CAWSVLGQGSEKLFF | TGTGCCTGGAGTGTACTCGGACAGGGCAGTGAAAAACTGTTTTTT
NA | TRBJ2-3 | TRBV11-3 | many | CASEGRQGPDTQYF | TGTGCCAGCGAAGGTCGGCAGGGTCCAGATACGCAGTATTTT
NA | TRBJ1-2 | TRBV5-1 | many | CASSPAFGFSAHYGYTF | TGCGCCAGCAGCCCCGCCTTTGGTTTTTCGGCCCACTATGGCTACACCTTC
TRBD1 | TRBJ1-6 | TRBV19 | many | CASRGTAGSPLHF | TGTGCCAGTAGGGGGACAGCGGGTTCACCCCTCCACTTT
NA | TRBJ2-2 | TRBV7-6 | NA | CASSPRTIGGKLFF | TGTGCCAGCAGCCCCCGCACTATCGGCGGGAAGCTGTTTTTT
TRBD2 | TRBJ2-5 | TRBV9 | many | CASSARTSGRETQYF | TGTGCCAGCAGCGCCCGGACTAGCGGGAGGGAGACCCAGTACTTC
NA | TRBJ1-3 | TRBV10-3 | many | CAISDSRGAGNTIYF | TGTGCCATCAGTGACAGCCGAGGGGCTGGAAACACCATATATTTT
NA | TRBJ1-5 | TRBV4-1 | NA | CASSQDPGQPQHF | TGCGCCAGCAGCCAAGATCCAGGTCAGCCCCAGCATTTT
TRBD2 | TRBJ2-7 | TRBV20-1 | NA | CSARQLAGEQYF | TGCAGTGCTAGACAGTTAGCGGGCGAGCAGTACTTC
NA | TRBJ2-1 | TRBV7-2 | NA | CASSPSSYYNEQFF | TGTGCCAGCAGCCCTTCCTCCTACTACAATGAGCAGTTCTTC
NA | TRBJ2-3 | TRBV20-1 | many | CSARDQAFTDTQYF | TGCAGTGCTAGAGATCAAGCCTTCACAGATACGCAGTATTTT
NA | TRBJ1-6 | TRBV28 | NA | CASSLDPDTRNSPLHF | TGTGCCAGCAGTTTAGATCCGGACACCCGGAATTCACCCCTCCACTTT
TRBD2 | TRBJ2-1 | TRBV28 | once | CASSLETSGEQFF | TGTGCCAGCAGTTTGGAGACTAGCGGAGAGCAGTTCTTC
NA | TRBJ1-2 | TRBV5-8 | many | CASSLRPGGYTF | TGTGCCAGTAGCTTACGGCCGGGGGGCTACACCTTC
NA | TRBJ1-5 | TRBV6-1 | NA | CASSSGLNQPQHF | TGTGCCAGCAGTTCCGGTCTCAATCAGCCCCAGCATTTT
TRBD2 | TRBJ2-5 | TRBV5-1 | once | CASSLDGSGRSETQYF | TGCGCCAGCAGCTTGGACGGTAGCGGGAGGTCGGAGACCCAGTACTTC
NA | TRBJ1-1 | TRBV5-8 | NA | CASSLGADTEAFF | TGTGCCAGCAGCCTCGGGGCCGACACTGAAGCTTTCTTT
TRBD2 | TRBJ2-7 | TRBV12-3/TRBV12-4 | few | CASSQAGLRGLADPKQYF | TGTGCCAGCAGCCAGGCGGGGCTCCGGGGACTAGCAGATCCCAAGCAGTACTTC
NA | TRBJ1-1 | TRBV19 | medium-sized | CASSITRGNTEAFF | TGTGCCAGTAGTATAACAAGGGGGAACACTGAAGCTTTCTTT
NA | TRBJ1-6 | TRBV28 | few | CASRRGGINSPLHF | TGTGCCAGCAGGCGAGGGGGGATTAATTCACCCCTCCACTTT
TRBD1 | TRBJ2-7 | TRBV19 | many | CASSIPGQGFEQYF | TGTGCCAGTAGTATTCCGGGACAGGGGTTCGAGCAGTACTTC
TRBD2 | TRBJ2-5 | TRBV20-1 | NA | CSAREELAGVRETQYF | TGCAGTGCTAGAGAAGAACTAGCGGGAGTGAGAGAGACCCAGTACTTC
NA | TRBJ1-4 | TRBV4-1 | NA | CASSQEGYGTTNEKLFF | TGCGCCAGCAGCCAAGAAGGGTATGGGACAACTAATGAAAAACTGTTTTTT
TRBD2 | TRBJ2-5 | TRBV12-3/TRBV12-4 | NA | CASSPGGAFGETQYF | TGTGCCAGCAGCCCGGGGGGGGCTTTTGGAGAGACCCAGTACTTC
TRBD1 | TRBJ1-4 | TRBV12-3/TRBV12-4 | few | CASRPGQSTNEKLFF | TGTGCCAGCAGACCGGGACAGTCAACTAATGAAAAACTGTTTTTT
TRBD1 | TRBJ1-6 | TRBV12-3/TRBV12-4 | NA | CASGLGQGPNSPLHF | TGTGCCAGCGGGCTGGGACAGGGACCCAATTCACCCCTCCACTTT
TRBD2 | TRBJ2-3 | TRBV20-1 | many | CSASGTSGRDTDTQYF | TGCAGTGCTAGTGGGACTAGCGGGAGGGACACAGATACGCAGTATTTT
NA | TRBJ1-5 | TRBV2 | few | CASKSDNQPQHF | TGTGCCAGCAAGTCGGACAATCAGCCCCAGCATTTT
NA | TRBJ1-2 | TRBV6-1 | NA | CASIDPGKVYGYTF | TGTGCGAGCATTGACCCGGGGAAGGTCTATGGCTACACCTTC
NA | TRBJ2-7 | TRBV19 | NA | CASSKLSTYYDQYF | TGTGCCAGTAGTAAGTTGTCCACCTACTACGATCAGTACTTC
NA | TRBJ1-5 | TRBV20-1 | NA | CSVGTGGARNQPQHF | TGCAGTGTCGGGACCGGCGGGGCCCGAAATCAGCCCCAGCATTTT
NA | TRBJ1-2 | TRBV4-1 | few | CASSQPNNYGYTF | TGCGCCAGCAGCCAACCCAACAACTATGGCTACACCTTC
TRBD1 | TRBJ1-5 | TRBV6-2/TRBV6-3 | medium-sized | CASSDRDRGSNQPQHF | TGTGCCAGCAGTGACCGGGACAGGGGGAGCAATCAGCCCCAGCATTTT
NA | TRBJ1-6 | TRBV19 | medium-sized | CASKDSNNSPLHF | TGTGCCAGTAAGGACAGTAATAATTCACCCCTCCACTTT
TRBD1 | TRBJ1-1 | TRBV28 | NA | CASSSWTGSYSEAFF | TGTGCCAGCAGTTCTTGGACAGGTAGTTACTCTGAAGCTTTCTTT
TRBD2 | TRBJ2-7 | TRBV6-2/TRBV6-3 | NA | CASSYPRLGGLSSYEQYF | TGTGCCAGCAGTTACCCTAGACTGGGGGGGTTATCCTCCTACGAGCAGTACTTC
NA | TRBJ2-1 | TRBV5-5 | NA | CASSLLTGLYEQFF | TGTGCCAGCAGCCTCCTGACAGGTTTGTATGAGCAGTTCTTC
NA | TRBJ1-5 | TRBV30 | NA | CAWNVGFGNQPQHF | TGTGCCTGGAACGTGGGGTTTGGCAATCAGCCCCAGCATTTT